A single sample is the source of the 7 T cell receptor beta chains below, sequenced in a study of blood T cells in healthy people across ages. Using a J-beta primer mix together with a sample-barcoded 5' primer, a second PCR was run for roughly 7 to 11 cycles. One entry per CDR3 protein results from TCRdb running MiXCR on the 5' RACE reads. The table includes around 1.1 million distinct CDR3 sequences, roughly two fifths detected once. The sequenced sample was blood. These receptor sequences come from a man between 18 and 35 years old in good health.

This chain connects TRBV9 to TRBJ2-5, with 12 bases matching TRBD2. The germline V gene has CDR1 SGDLS and CDR2 YYNGEE. The CDR3 is 16 amino acids. V was pared by 4 bases and J by 5 bases, with 9 bases of the junction left unmatched. The CDR3 nucleotides are TGTGCCAGCAGCAAAGGCCTAGCGGGAGGGCCCGAGACCCAGTACTTC. It encodes CASSKGLAGGPETQYF.

This clonotype was observed a few times. The chain joins TRBV27 to TRBJ2-3; no clear D gene. The germline V gene has CDR1 MNHEY and CDR2 SMNVEV (reference sequence). The CDR3 spans 14 residues. Between the trimmed V and J ends, which lost 1 base and 4 bases, there was a span of 9 bases. The CDR3 DNA is TGTGCCAGCAGTTTATTGGGTGCCCCAGATACGCAGTATTTT. This encodes CASSLLGAPDTQYF.

V is TRBV11-2 and J is TRBJ2-7; the match to TRBD1 covers 8 bases. The CDR3 is made up of 16 amino acids. Trimming removed 3 bases from V and 3 bases from J; junction bases left unmatched: 10. CDR1 and CDR2 from the germline V gene are SGHAT and FQNNGV. CDR3 in DNA: TGTGCCAGCAGCTTTGGTTCCGGGACAGGCCTCTACGAGCAGTACTTC. Translation gives CASSFGSGTGLYEQYF.

This rearrangement joins TRBV3-1 to TRBJ1-2, with D possibly being TRBD1 (5 bases). The V gene's germline CDR1 is LGHDT and CDR2 YNNKEL (reference sequence). Trimming removed 0 bases from V and 5 bases from J, with 13 bases in between. This CDR3 region has 15 residues. The CDR3 spells CASSQDLAGIYGYTF. Written as DNA, the CDR3 is TGTGCCAGCAGCCAAGATTTGGCAGGGATTTATGGCTACACCTTC.

This clonotype showed up many times. The CDR3 bases are TGCAGTGCTAGCGGCGGGGGCAACTATGGCTACACCTTC. It yields the protein CSASGGGNYGYTF. The chain couples TRBV20-1 to TRBJ1-2; weak D call: TRBD1 (6 bases). Germline CDR1 is DFQATT and CDR2 is SNEGSKA (reference sequence). Trimming left V 3 bases short and J 2 bases short, with 10 bases between. The CDR3 is 13 amino acids.

V usage is TRBV12-3 or TRBV12-4 and J usage is TRBJ2-1; D gene ambiguous. The V and J ends lost 5 bases and 5 bases respectively, with 13 bases between them. The CDR3 length is 14 residues. In DNA form, the CDR3 reads TGTGCCAGCAGTCCGGCCAGGTCACACAATGAGCAGTTCTTC. Amino acids: CASSPARSHNEQFF.

The chain has TRBV20-1 and TRBJ2-1; D possibly matches TRBD1 or TRBD2 (5 bases each). CDR1 and CDR2 (germline): DFQATT, SNEGSKA (reference sequence). V was shortened by 6 bases and J by 0 bases, with 15 bases between the two germline ends. This CDR3 has 15 residues. Here the CDR3 reads CSAMDGASSYNEQFF. The DNA for the CDR3 is TGCAGTGCCATGGACGGGGCCAGCTCCTACAATGAGCAGTTCTTC.